The 24 T cell receptor beta chains below were found in one sample sequenced in a study of CD8+ T cells in alopecia areata. Treatment meaning: oral pan-JAK inhibitor, 5-10 mg twice daily. TCR sequencing used cDNA made by reverse transcription of extracted RNA. Measured with immunoSEQ multiplex PCR; TCRdb has only the in-frame clones, and not every one. The repertoire holds 200,000 to 250,000 clones, 64% seen once, with about 4.2% in the top ten. This sample comprised CD4+ T cells sorted from blood, obtained at week 4, from a patient treated with tofacitinib. The source of these receptors is a human donor with alopecia areata.

V usage is TRBV30 and J usage is TRBJ1-2; D is unresolved. Germline-derived CDR1 and CDR2 are GTSNPN and SVGIG (reference sequence). The germline V and J ends were trimmed by 2 bases and 0 bases, with 7 bases remaining between them. This CDR3 contains 13 residues. The CDR3 nucleotides read TGTGCCTGGAGTATGTTTGCTAACTATGGCTACACCTTC. Translating it yields CAWSMFANYGYTF. Drawing the rest from reference TRBV30 and TRBJ1-2, the complete variable domain is SQTIHQWPATLVQPVGSPLSLECTVEGTSNPNLYWYRQAAGRGLQLLFYSVGIGQISSEVPQNLSASRPQDRQFILSSKKLLLSDSGFYLCAWSMFANYGYTFGSGTRLTVV.

The V call is TRBV29-1, the J call TRBJ1-2; D is perhaps TRBD1 (5 bases). Trimming pared 6 bases from V and 0 bases from J, leaving 11 bases between. From germline, CDR1 is SQVTM and CDR2 ANQGSEA. CDR3 length equals 13 residues. The CDR3 DNA sequence: TGCAGCGTCCAGACAGCGTCTAACTATGGCTACACCTTC. It specifies CSVQTASNYGYTF.

This clone was observed a few times. In nucleotides, the CDR3 is TGTGCCAGCAGCCCCCGGGCGGCCTACGAGCAGTACTTC. Translation gives CASSPRAAYEQYF. The J gene is TRBJ2-7, the V gene TRBV6-6; D uncertain. V lost 6 bases, J lost 2 bases, and 11 bases lay in between. This CDR3 has 13 residues. The germline CDR1 and CDR2 sequences are MNHNY and SVGAGI (reference sequence).

This chain joins TRBV19 and TRBJ1-6; D gene unclear. Germline V gene data show CDR1 as LNHDA and CDR2 as SQIVND (reference sequence). V dropped 3 bases and J dropped 7 bases, with 7 bases sitting between them. The CDR3 spans 13 residues. The DNA for the CDR3 is TGTGCCAGTAGTATTATCAGGAATTCACCCCTCCACTTT. This gives the protein CASSIIRNSPLHF.

This clone showed up just a few times. The chain combines TRBV7-2 with TRBJ2-1; 10 bases align to TRBD2. The germline gives CDR1 SGHTA, CDR2 FQGNSA. J gave up 6 bases and V 6 bases, and 8 bases lay outside the gene matches. This CDR3 contains 15 residues. Here the CDR3 DNA reads TGTGCCAGCAGACCACCGGGACTAGCGCTCAATGAGCAGTTCTTC. Protein sequence: CASRPPGLALNEQFF.

The CDR3 DNA follows: TGTGCCAGCAGTCGGGACTCCACAGATACGCAGTATTTT. Its translation is CASSRDSTDTQYF. This chain connects TRBV6-5 to TRBJ2-3, with D perhaps matching TRBD2 (6 bases). Trimming removed 5 bases at V and 2 bases at J, with 8 bases between. The CDR3 extends over 13 amino acids. Per germline, CDR1 MNHEY and CDR2 SVGAGI.

The chain is built from TRBV5-1 and TRBJ2-2, with a weak D call TRBD1 (6 bases). CDR1 SGHRS and CDR2 YFSETQ come from the germline V gene. The CDR3 runs to 16 residues. V was cut by 5 bases and J by 0 bases, with 14 bases left in between. CDR3 sequence: CASRRRQDSNTGELFF. CDR3 nucleotides: TGCGCCAGCAGGAGGAGACAGGATTCGAACACCGGGGAGCTGTTTTTT.

The rearrangement links TRBV25-1 to TRBJ1-2; 8 bases are shared with TRBD1. The germline V gene encodes CDR1 MGHDK and CDR2 SYGVNS. CDR3 length: 13 residues. The V and J ends lost 7 bases and 7 bases, in that order; junction bases with no gene match: 8. The CDR3 bases are TGTGCCAGCACTATGACAGGGGCGGGTGGCTACACCTTC. Translating gives CASTMTGAGGYTF.

This chain connects TRBV30 to TRBJ1-1; D possibly corresponds to TRBD1 (5 bases). The germline CDR1 and CDR2 sequences are GTSNPN and SVGIG (reference sequence). This CDR3 region has 13 residues. V lost 3 bases, J lost 10 bases, and 18 bases lay in between. Written as DNA, the CDR3 is TGTGCCTGGAGCCCTCGGGGGGTCCCCGGAGCTTTCTTT. Amino acid sequence: CAWSPRGVPGAFF.

The genes are TRBV30 and TRBJ2-5, with D possibly matching TRBD1 (5 bases). The V gene lost 6 bases and the J gene lost 5 bases, with 16 bases spanning the gap. From germline, CDR1 is GTSNPN and CDR2 SVGIG (reference sequence). The CDR3 spans 13 residues. CDR3 coding DNA: TGTGCCTGCCCGCTAAATGGGGCGGAGACCCAGTACTTC. Translation gives CACPLNGAETQYF.

This clone turned up a few times. The chain carries TRBV7-2 and TRBJ2-1; 7 bases are shared with TRBD2. This CDR3 is built from 15 residues. Per the germline V gene, CDR1 is SGHTA and CDR2 is FQGNSA. Trimming cost V 1 base and J 0 bases; bases outside gene matches: 0. CDR3 sequence reads: CASSLGGGSYNEQFF. As DNA, the CDR3 is TGTGCCAGCAGCTTAGGCGGGGGCTCCTACAATGAGCAGTTCTTC.

The V and J genes are TRBV6-5 and TRBJ1-2; D might be TRBD1 (6 bases). V was clipped by 6 bases and J by 0 bases, with 14 bases between them. The length of the CDR3 is 15 residues. Looked up from germline, CDR1 is MNHEY and CDR2 is SVGAGI. The CDR3 region has the DNA TGTGCCAGCAGGCCGACAGGACTTTCTAACTATGGCTACACCTTC. Its translation is CASRPTGLSNYGYTF.

The chain employs TRBV29-1 and TRBJ1-3; no firm D call. This CDR3 has 12 amino acids. V gave up 7 bases and J gave up 4 bases, with 11 bases separating them. Germline V gives CDR1 SQVTM, CDR2 ANQGSEA. For the CDR3, the DNA is TGCAGCGCCCTAATTCGAGGAAACACCATATATTTT. Encoded protein: CSALIRGNTIYF.

The chain recombines TRBV5-6 with TRBJ1-2; D gene unclear. Germline V lookup: CDR1 SGHDT, CDR2 YYEEEE. The CDR3 spans 14 residues. Trimming shortened V by 1 base and J by 5 bases, and 12 bases separated the two germline ends. Here the CDR3 DNA reads TGTGCCAGCAGCTTGAGGCCGCAATCTTATGGCTACACCTTC. Residues: CASSLRPQSYGYTF.

This rearrangement joins TRBV29-1 to TRBJ2-5, with 11 positions matching TRBD2. The CDR3 contains 14 residues. J gave up 5 bases and V 3 bases, and 5 bases lay outside the gene matches. In germline, CDR1 is SQVTM, CDR2 ANQGSEA. The CDR3 region is CSVDVAGGQETQYF. CDR3 in DNA: TGCAGCGTTGACGTAGCGGGGGGGCAGGAGACCCAGTACTTC.

The rearrangement joins TRBV7-3 to TRBJ1-6; 7 bases align to TRBD1. This CDR3 contains 13 residues. Unmatched junction bases numbered 3, after V lost 4 bases and J lost 9 bases. Germline CDR1 is SGHTA and CDR2 is FQGTGA. The CDR3 region has the DNA TGTGCCAGCAGCTCGGCAGGGGGTTCACCCCTCCACTTT. This translates into CASSSAGGSPLHF.

The rearrangement links TRBV7-9 to TRBJ1-5; a possible D gene is TRBD1 (6 bases). The ends were cut back, 5 bases at V and 10 bases at J, with 15 bases in the middle. Germline CDR1 is SEHNR and CDR2 is FQNEAQ (reference sequence). The CDR3 runs 13 residues. Written as DNA, the CDR3 is TGTGCCAGCAGCCAAGGGGGGGGTTACCCCCAGCATTTT. As protein: CASSQGGGYPQHF.

In its sample, this clone was seen a few times. V and J are TRBV18 and TRBJ1-4, with a weak D call TRBD1 (5 bases). There are 16 residues in the CDR3. Per germline, CDR1 KGHSH and CDR2 LQKENI. Trimming left V 4 bases short and J 0 bases short, with 12 bases between. This chain's CDR3 is CASSLSGPSTNEKLFF. CDR3 DNA sequence: TGTGCCAGCTCACTCTCGGGGCCTTCAACTAATGAAAAACTGTTTTTT.

This clone turned up a few times. Other nucleotide sequences in the sample specify the same CDR3. The J gene is TRBJ2-1, the V gene TRBV29-1; weak D call: TRBD1 (5 bases). With 4 bases removed from V and 3 bases from J, the gap between germline ends came to 7 bases. This CDR3 is 12 amino acids long. The germline CDR1 and CDR2 sequences are SQVTM and ANQGSEA. CDR3 protein: CSVGRDYNEQFF. CDR3 bases: TGCAGCGTTGGCAGGGACTACAATGAGCAGTTCTTC.

The chain uses TRBV7-2 and TRBJ1-5; D not resolved. There are 15 residues in the CDR3. Trimming removed 5 bases from V and 5 bases from J, with 16 bases in between. Germline V lookup: CDR1 SGHTA, CDR2 FQGNSA. The CDR3 loop reads CASSQQPLLDQPQHF. As DNA, the CDR3 is TGTGCCAGCAGCCAACAGCCGTTGCTTGATCAGCCCCAGCATTTT.

This clone came up a few times. DNA for the CDR3: TGTGCCAGCAGCTTAGGAGGGTACACAGATACGCAGTATTTT. It yields the protein CASSLGGYTDTQYF. The chain combines TRBV7-6 with TRBJ2-3; D is possibly TRBD2 (5 bases). CDR3 length: 14 amino acids. CDR1 and CDR2 (germline): SGHVS, FNYEAQ. Trimming stripped 1 base from V and 2 bases from J, with 7 bases between.

This clone was recorded only once. The rearrangement joins TRBV30 to TRBJ1-6, with TRBD1 identical over 7 bases. CDR1 and CDR2 from the germline V gene are GTSNPN and SVGIG (reference sequence). This CDR3 spans 15 amino acids. The junction had 13 bases not matched to a gene; V was cut back by 5 bases and J by 9 bases. CDR3 coding DNA: TGTGCCTGGCAACTCCGGGGGACAGTTACTTCACCCCTCCACTTT. It codes for CAWQLRGTVTSPLHF.

The chain is built from TRBV4-1 and TRBJ2-7, with D uncertain. CDR3 length: 12 amino acids. Germline loops: CDR1 MGHRA, CDR2 YSYEKL. V was trimmed by 3 bases and J by 6 bases, leaving 9 bases between them. CDR3 protein: CASSHTLGEQYF. CDR3 in DNA: TGCGCCAGCAGCCATACCCTTGGCGAGCAGTACTTC.

At least ten counts were recorded for this clone. The chain carries TRBV6-5 and TRBJ1-6; D is ambiguous. Per the germline V gene, CDR1 is MNHEY and CDR2 is SVGAGI. Between the trimmed V and J ends, which lost 6 bases and 10 bases, there was a span of 19 bases. The CDR3 length is 15 residues. In nucleotides, the CDR3 is TGTGCCAGCAGAAGGACGGCCATTATCGGATCACCCCTCCACTTT. This encodes CASRRTAIIGSPLHF.